This T cell receptor beta chain was profiled in a study of cytotoxic CD8 clonotypes in ibrutinib-treated CLL. The planned depth of sequencing spanned 1 in 200,000 to 1 in 1 million T cells. Sequencing was performed with immunoSEQ multiplex PCR; in TCRdb, only in-frame clones are kept and a portion is missing. Of about 270,000 clones listed, less than 85% are singletons. Germline V gives CDR1 SGHDT, CDR2 YYEEEE. Trimming left V 5 bases short and J 0 bases short, with 12 bases between. The CDR3 length is 16 residues. Sequencing used PBMCs, obtained at disease progression, from a patient treated with ibrutinib. The V call is TRBV5-6, the J call TRBJ1-6; no firm D call. The receptor's source is a human donor with chronic lymphocytic leukemia. The CDR3 DNA follows: TGTGCCAGCAGGGCTCCGGAGAGCTCCTATAATTCACCCCTCCACTTT. Its translation: CASRAPESSYNSPLHF. Full variable domain (rest looked up from reference TRBV5-6 and TRBJ1-6): DAGVTQSPTHLIKTRGQQVTLRCSPKSGHDTVSWYQQALGQGPQFIFQYYEEEERQRGNFPDRFSGHQFPNYSSELNVNALLLGDSALYLCASRAPESSYNSPLHFGNGTRLTVT.